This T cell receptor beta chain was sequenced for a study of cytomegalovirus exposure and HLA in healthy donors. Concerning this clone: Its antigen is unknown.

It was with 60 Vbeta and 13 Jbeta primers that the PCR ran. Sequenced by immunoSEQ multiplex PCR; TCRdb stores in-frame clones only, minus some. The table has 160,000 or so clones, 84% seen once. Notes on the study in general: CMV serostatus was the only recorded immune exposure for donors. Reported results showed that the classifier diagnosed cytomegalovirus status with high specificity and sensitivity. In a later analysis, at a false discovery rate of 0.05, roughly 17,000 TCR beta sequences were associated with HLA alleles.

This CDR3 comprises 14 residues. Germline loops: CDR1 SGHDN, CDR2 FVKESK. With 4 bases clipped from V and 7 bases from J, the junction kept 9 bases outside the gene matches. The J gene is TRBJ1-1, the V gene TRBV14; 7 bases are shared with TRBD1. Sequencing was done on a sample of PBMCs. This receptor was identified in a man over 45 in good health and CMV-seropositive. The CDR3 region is CASSRTGLMVEAFF. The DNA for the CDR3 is TGTGCCAGCAGCCGGACAGGCCTTATGGTTGAAGCTTTCTTT.